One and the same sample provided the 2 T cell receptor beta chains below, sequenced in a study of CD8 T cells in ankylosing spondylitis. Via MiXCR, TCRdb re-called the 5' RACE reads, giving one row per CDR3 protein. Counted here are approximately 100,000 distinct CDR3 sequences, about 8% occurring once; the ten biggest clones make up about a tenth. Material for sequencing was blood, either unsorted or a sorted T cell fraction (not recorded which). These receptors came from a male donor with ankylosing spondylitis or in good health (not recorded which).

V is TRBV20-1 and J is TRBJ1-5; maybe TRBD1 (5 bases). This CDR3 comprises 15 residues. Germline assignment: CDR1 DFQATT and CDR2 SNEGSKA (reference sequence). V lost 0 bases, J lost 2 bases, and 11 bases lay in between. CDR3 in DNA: TGCAGTGCTAGAGATCTGGGGGATGGCAATCAGCCCCAGCATTTT. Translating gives CSARDLGDGNQPQHF.

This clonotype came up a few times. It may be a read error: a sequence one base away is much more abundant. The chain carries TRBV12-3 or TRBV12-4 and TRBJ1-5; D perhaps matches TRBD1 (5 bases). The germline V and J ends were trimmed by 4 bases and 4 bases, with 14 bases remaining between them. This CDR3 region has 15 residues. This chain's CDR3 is CASSSSGTKNQPQHF. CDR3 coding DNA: TGTGCCAGCAGTTCATCCGGGACTAAGAATCAGCCCCAGCATTTT.